This passage covers 24 T cell receptor beta chains from one sample sequenced in a study of shared clonotypes between healthy human individuals. Using immunoSEQ multiplex PCR, the repertoire was profiled, and TCRdb retains in-frame clones only, with some absent. The sample includes just over 2,000,000 clones, 90% to 95% of them seen just once. The sequenced sample was naive CD4+ T cells sorted from blood. Documented subset: CD45RA+ positively selected. These receptors all stem from a man aged 18 to 30 in good health.

The chain is built from TRBV15 and TRBJ2-3; 11 bases agree with TRBD2. This CDR3 has 18 residues. Germline V gene sequence: CDR1 LNHNV, CDR2 YYDKDF (reference sequence). With V trimmed by 2 bases and J by 5 bases, 12 bases remained unmatched. The CDR3 reads CATSRQLAGALNLDTQYF. The CDR3 DNA sequence: TGTGCCACCAGCAGACAACTAGCGGGGGCCCTAAACTTAGATACGCAGTATTTT.

Of note for this clone: Other DNA sequences in the same sample also yield this CDR3. J is TRBJ1-2 and V is TRBV5-4, with a possible D match to TRBD1 (5 bases). From germline, CDR1 is SGHNT and CDR2 YYREEE (reference sequence). The ends were cut back, 1 base at V and 3 bases at J, with 7 bases in the middle. The CDR3 is 13 amino acids. The CDR3 DNA is TGTGCCAGCAGCTTGACAGGAGACTATGGCTACACCTTC. Protein product: CASSLTGDYGYTF.

CDR3 loop: CASSLVLAGGPSEQYF. In DNA, the CDR3 is TGCGCCAGCAGCTTGGTGTTAGCGGGAGGGCCGTCCGAGCAGTACTTC. The genes are TRBV5-1 and TRBJ2-7; TRBD2 matches at 11 bases. With V trimmed by 0 bases and J by 6 bases, 8 bases remained unmatched. The CDR3 spans 16 residues. Germline CDR1 is SGHRS and CDR2 is YFSETQ.

V is TRBV5-1 and J is TRBJ2-2; 7 bases align to TRBD1. The CDR3 extends over 16 amino acids. CDR1 and CDR2 (germline): SGHRS, YFSETQ. V shed 0 bases, J shed 0 bases, and the junction held 2 bases outside the gene matches. The CDR3 coding sequence is TGCGCCAGCAGCTTGGCCGACAGGGCGAACACCGGGGAGCTGTTTTTT. This gives the protein CASSLADRANTGELFF.

This chain uses TRBV30 with TRBJ2-7; possibly TRBD1 for D (5 bases). Germline V gene lookup returns CDR1 GTSNPN and CDR2 SVGIG (reference sequence). This CDR3 comprises 13 residues. V lost 1 base and J 5 bases, leaving 12 bases between the germline ends. The CDR3 here is CAWSGGAPNEQYF. The CDR3 DNA is TGTGCCTGGAGTGGGGGCGCTCCCAACGAGCAGTACTTC.

A remark on this clone: A much bigger clone sits one base away, suggesting this may be a read error. The rearrangement uses TRBV30 and TRBJ1-2, with 7 nucleotides matching TRBD1. The V gene's germline CDR1 is GTSNPN and CDR2 SVGIG (reference sequence). The CDR3 is 12 residues long. The CDR3 here is CAWSRGLSGCTF. For the CDR3, the DNA is TGTGCCTGGAGTAGGGGGCTATCTGGCTGCACCTTC.

The chain couples TRBV9 to TRBJ1-2, with 8 bases lining up with TRBD1. Germline CDR1 SGDLS, CDR2 YYNGEE. V lost 3 bases, J lost 4 bases, and 2 bases stayed unmatched. This CDR3 is built from 13 residues. CDR3 sequence: CASSGQGSYGYTF. CDR3 DNA: TGTGCCAGCAGCGGACAGGGGTCCTATGGCTACACCTTC.

The chain couples TRBV19 to TRBJ1-6, with D hard to call. Trimming cost V 4 bases and J 5 bases, with 9 bases left between them. This CDR3 has 14 residues. Germline CDR1 and CDR2: LNHDA and SQIVND (reference sequence). DNA of the CDR3: TGTGCCAGTAGTACTTCTAGAAATAATTCACCCCTCCACTTT. Translated, it gives CASSTSRNNSPLHF.

The chain joins TRBV6-5 to TRBJ1-1; TRBD1 might be the D (5 bases). Germline CDR1 is MNHEY and CDR2 is SVGAGI. The CDR3 extends over 14 amino acids. Trimming took 3 bases from V and 4 from J, leaving 12 bases between them. Written as DNA, the CDR3 is TGTGCCAGCAGTTATGGGGTTAGGGGCACTGAAGCTTTCTTT. Translation: CASSYGVRGTEAFF.

This chain links TRBV28 with TRBJ1-5, with a tentative D call TRBD1 (6 bases). V lost 1 base and J 0 bases, leaving 13 bases between the germline ends. The V gene's germline CDR1 is MDHEN and CDR2 SYDVKM. This CDR3 has 17 amino acids. In DNA form, the CDR3 reads TGTGCCAGCAGTTTATTGATTCAGGGGACTAGCAATCAGCCCCAGCATTTT. Its protein is CASSLLIQGTSNQPQHF.

The V and J genes are TRBV19 and TRBJ2-3; D possibly corresponds to TRBD1 (6 bases). This CDR3 spans 13 amino acids. Trimming cost V 0 bases and J 7 bases, with 8 bases left between them. Germline V gives CDR1 LNHDA, CDR2 SQIVND (reference sequence). The CDR3 DNA reads as TGTGCCAGTAGTATAGATCAGGGGAATACGCAGTATTTT. Amino acids: CASSIDQGNTQYF.

Of note for this clone: Distinct nucleotide sequences in the sample also encode this CDR3. The chain recombines TRBV5-1 with TRBJ2-7; 7 nucleotides match TRBD1. V was clipped by 1 base and J by 3 bases; unmatched bases: 1. This CDR3 is built from 13 residues. CDR1 SGHRS and CDR2 YFSETQ come from the germline V gene. The CDR3: CASSLTGDYEQYF. In DNA, the CDR3 is TGCGCCAGCAGCTTGACAGGGGACTACGAGCAGTACTTC.

V is TRBV9 and J is TRBJ2-3, with 8 bases identical to TRBD2. The trim removed 0 bases at V and 3 bases at J, leaving 9 bases unmatched. Per the germline V gene, CDR1 is SGDLS and CDR2 is YYNGEE. The CDR3 runs to 17 residues. CDR3 in amino acids: CASSVAPTGGGTDTQYF. DNA for the CDR3: TGTGCCAGCAGCGTAGCCCCCACGGGGGGGGGAACAGATACGCAGTATTTT.

The chain uses TRBV5-1 and TRBJ2-7; D unresolved. The germline CDR1 and CDR2 sequences are SGHRS and YFSETQ. The CDR3 has 15 amino acids. Between the trimmed V and J ends, which lost 1 base and 2 bases, there was a span of 13 bases. This CDR3 reads CASSLSRKGPYEQYF. Here the CDR3 DNA reads TGCGCCAGCAGCTTGTCCCGGAAAGGGCCCTACGAGCAGTACTTC.

V and J are TRBV28 and TRBJ2-7; D is undetermined. CDR1 is MDHEN, CDR2 SYDVKM, per germline. Trimming pared 2 bases from V and 0 bases from J, leaving 8 bases between. The CDR3 spans 14 residues. The CDR3 loop is CASSLPIYSYEQYF. CDR3 DNA: TGTGCCAGCAGTTTACCCATTTACTCCTACGAGCAGTACTTC. The entire variable domain, with the rest obtained from reference TRBV28 and TRBJ2-7, is as follows: DVKVTQSSRYLVKRTGEKVFLECVQDMDHENMFWYRQDPGLGLRLIYFSYDVKMKEKGDIPEGYSVSREKKERFSLILESASTNQTSMYLCASSLPIYSYEQYFGPGTRLTVT.

The chain carries TRBV6-1 and TRBJ1-5; TRBD1 aligns across 9 bases. V lost 10 bases to trimming and J lost 3 bases; unmatched junction nucleotides: 7. CDR3 length: 14 amino acids. CDR1 MNHNS and CDR2 SASEGT come from the germline V gene. The CDR3 DNA reads TGTGCCACTAAACAGGGGGCAAACAATCAGCCCCAGCATTTT. Encoded protein: CATKQGANNQPQHF.

The chain carries TRBV6-1 and TRBJ2-7, with no clear D. The CDR3 totals 10 residues. V was clipped by 9 bases and J by 6 bases, with 9 bases between them. From germline, CDR1 is MNHNS and CDR2 SASEGT. Here the CDR3 DNA reads TGTGCCAGTGCACAAGTCGAGCAGTACTTC. This translates into CASAQVEQYF.

Remarks on this clone: Other DNA sequences in the same sample also yield this CDR3. This sequence joins TRBV5-1 and TRBJ1-4, with TRBD1 identical over 9 bases. Germline-derived CDR1 and CDR2 are SGHRS and YFSETQ. Trimming at V came to 1 base and at J to 7 bases, leaving 2 bases not matched to a gene. This CDR3 has 14 amino acids. The CDR3 is CASSLTGGGEKLFF. The CDR3 DNA reads as TGCGCCAGCAGCTTGACAGGGGGCGGTGAAAAACTGTTTTTT. Full variable domain (outside the CDR3, taken from reference TRBV5-1 and TRBJ1-4): KAGVTQTPRYLIKTRGQQVTLSCSPISGHRSVSWYQQTPGQGLQFLFEYFSETQRNKGNFPGRFSGRQFSNSRSEMNVSTLELGDSALYLCASSLTGGGEKLFFGSGTQLSVL.

Concerning this clone: Other nucleotide sequences from this sample produce the same CDR3. The chain links TRBV7-2 to TRBJ2-6; D not certain. CDR3 size: 15 residues. V was cut by 1 base and J by 1 base, with 5 bases left in between. Germline CDR1 is SGHTA and CDR2 is FQGNSA. CDR3 sequence reads: CASSLGGSGANVLTF. CDR3 bases: TGTGCCAGCAGCTTAGGGGGTTCTGGGGCCAACGTCCTGACTTTC.

The J gene is TRBJ2-3, the V gene TRBV10-3, with D possibly matching TRBD1 (6 bases). This CDR3 is 12 amino acids long. The V gene's germline CDR1 is ENHRY and CDR2 SYGVKD. V was shortened by 2 bases and J by 9 bases, with 9 bases between the two germline ends. CDR3 loop: CAISEHRETQYF. The CDR3 DNA follows: TGTGCCATCAGTGAGCACAGGGAAACGCAGTATTTT.

There are a few counts of this clone. This chain connects TRBV7-9 to TRBJ1-6; no clear D. V was shortened by 1 base and J by 7 bases, with 8 bases between the two germline ends. This CDR3 is 14 amino acids long. The germline gives CDR1 SEHNR, CDR2 FQNEAQ (reference sequence). CDR3 DNA sequence: TGTGCCAGCAGCTTAGAACCAAAAAATTCACCCCTCCACTTT. Translation gives CASSLEPKNSPLHF.

This clone was detected only once. The chain recombines TRBV6-1 with TRBJ1-5; D unresolved. With 1 base removed from V and 1 base from J, the gap between germline ends came to 8 bases. The germline V gene encodes CDR1 MNHNS and CDR2 SASEGT. The CDR3 length is 15 residues. CDR3 DNA sequence: TGTGCCAGCAGTGAAGGTCACAAGAGCAATCAGCCCCAGCATTTT. Its translation is CASSEGHKSNQPQHF.

The chain has TRBV18 and TRBJ2-3, with 8 positions matching TRBD1. Germline CDR1 is KGHSH and CDR2 is LQKENI. With 3 bases clipped from V and 0 bases from J, the junction kept 11 bases outside the gene matches. This CDR3 has 18 amino acids. This CDR3 is CASSPKQGEYPSTDTQYF. CDR3 nucleotide sequence: TGTGCCAGCTCACCGAAACAGGGGGAATACCCTAGCACAGATACGCAGTATTTT.

The rearrangement joins TRBV10-3 to TRBJ2-5; 8 bases are a match to TRBD2. The CDR3 consists of 14 residues. V lost 2 bases to trimming and J lost 7 bases; unmatched junction nucleotides: 6. Germline CDR1 is ENHRY and CDR2 is SYGVKD. CDR3 sequence reads: CAISESGSSGTQYF. CDR3 bases: TGTGCCATCAGTGAGAGCGGGAGTTCGGGGACCCAGTACTTC.